This record covers a single T cell receptor beta chain. This CDR3 is 13 amino acids long. Trimming removed 7 bases at V and 4 bases at J, with 13 bases between. CDR1 MNHNS and CDR2 SASEGT come from the germline V gene. Blood libraries mostly used about 0.5 ug genomic DNA, six replicates each. Data came from immunoSEQ multiplex PCR; TCRdb stores just in-frame clones and leaves some out. The sample has tens of thousands of clones; over 70% are singletons. Patients had newly diagnosed, untreated stage II-IVA oral cavity squamous cell carcinoma. The data were taken from a study of neoadjuvant anti-PD-1 for oral cavity cancer. The overall study: Before surgery, most patients got three to four biweekly 3 mg/kg nivolumab doses.

The TCR comes from a person aged 40 to 85 with oral cavity squamous cell carcinoma. The V gene is TRBV6-1, the J gene TRBJ1-1; no clear D gene. The specimen comprised PBMCs, sampled before nivolumab (anti-PD-1) treatment. CDR3 in amino acids: CASNSDASTEAFF. The CDR3 DNA is TGTGCCAGCAACTCGGACGCCAGCACTGAAGCTTTCTTT.